This T cell receptor (beta chain) came from a study of T cells in narcolepsy. Study information: Donors had narcolepsy type 1 or type 2, or were healthy controls.

Germline assignment: CDR1 MGHRA and CDR2 YSYEKL. V was shortened by 5 bases and J by 1 base, with 16 bases between the two germline ends. This CDR3 comprises 16 residues. Sequencing used immunoSEQ multiplex PCR; TCRdb keeps in-frame clones, though not all of them. Here the sample spans roughly 30,000 clones, approximately 79% being singletons. Overall study findings and caveats: Comparing one patient's CSF and blood CD4+ clonotypes highlighted HCRT- and TRIB2-specific autoreactive clonotypes. Some memory CD4+ repertoires had no autoreactive clone sequences.

As to this clone: Its specificity is not known.

The chain uses TRBV4-1 and TRBJ2-3, with D perhaps TRBD2 (6 bases). Sequenced input: memory (CD45RA-) CD4+ T cells from blood. The receptor's source is a human donor in good health. CDR3 sequence reads: CASSAGLLPRTDTQYF. The DNA of the CDR3 is TGCGCCAGCAGCGCGGGACTTTTACCCCGCACAGATACGCAGTATTTT.